These 29 T cell receptor beta chains were all obtained from the same sample, sequenced in a study of OX40 agonist ivuxolimab in advanced cancers. Clones were read by immunoSEQ multiplex PCR, and TCRdb kept only the in-frame ones, dropping some. Among roughly 100,000 clones, just over 90% were seen once, and the ten largest hold 0.48%. The sample was CD4+ or CD8+ T cells sorted from blood, taken in a trial of the OX40 agonist ivuxolimab. All receptors come from an adult with an advanced solid tumor such as melanoma, head and neck, liver or kidney cancer.

The CDR3, as DNA: TGTGCCAGCAGTTTTTATGAAACTCTCTATGAAAAACTGTTTTTT. Amino acids: CASSFYETLYEKLFF. V gene TRBV28 combines with J gene TRBJ1-4; no definite D call. The CDR3 loop spans 15 amino acids. Between the trimmed V and J ends, which lost 3 bases and 6 bases, there was a span of 14 bases. Germline assignment: CDR1 MDHEN and CDR2 SYDVKM. Variable domain in full (rest from reference TRBV28 and TRBJ1-4): DVKVTQSSRYLVKRTGEKVFLECVQDMDHENMFWYRQDPGLGLRLIYFSYDVKMKEKGDIPEGYSVSREKKERFSLILESASTNQTSMYLCASSFYETLYEKLFFGSGTQLSVL.

The genes are TRBV19 and TRBJ1-1; TRBD1 is a possible D gene (5 bases). The CDR3 has 17 amino acids. CDR1 is LNHDA, CDR2 SQIVND, per germline (reference sequence). V lost 5 bases to trimming and J lost 4 bases, with 23 bases between them. The CDR3 region is CASSWGGHPKGGTEAFF. The CDR3 DNA reads as TGTGCCAGTAGTTGGGGAGGACACCCAAAGGGAGGCACTGAAGCTTTCTTT.

This chain links TRBV5-6 with TRBJ1-2; 11 bases map to TRBD1. The ends lost 4 bases at V and 4 bases at J; junction bases unmatched: 12. In germline, CDR1 is SGHDT, CDR2 YYEEEE. The CDR3 is made up of 17 amino acids. CDR3 sequence: CASSRTGGASYSYGYTF. CDR3 sequence (DNA): TGTGCCAGCAGCCGGACAGGGGGCGCATCATACTCCTATGGCTACACCTTC.

This chain joins TRBV5-1 and TRBJ1-2; 8 bases match TRBD1. The CDR3 loop spans 16 amino acids. With 1 base clipped from V and 2 bases from J, the junction kept 7 bases outside the gene matches. The germline V gene encodes CDR1 SGHRS and CDR2 YFSETQ. The CDR3 here is CASSLSSTGENYGYTF. The CDR3 DNA reads TGCGCCAGCAGCTTGTCCTCGACAGGGGAAAACTATGGCTACACCTTC.

The rearrangement uses TRBV18 and TRBJ1-6, with 8 positions matching TRBD1. The trim removed 3 bases at V and 0 bases at J, leaving 7 bases unmatched. CDR3 size: 18 residues. CDR1 KGHSH and CDR2 LQKENI come from the germline V gene. The chain's CDR3 is CASSPRTGSSSYNSPLHF. In DNA form, the CDR3 reads TGTGCCAGCTCACCCAGGACAGGGAGTTCCTCCTATAATTCACCCCTCCACTTT. The full variable domain, its missing parts supplied by reference TRBV18 and TRBJ1-6, is NAGVMQNPRHLVRRRGQEARLRCSPMKGHSHVYWYRQLPEEGLKFMVYLQKENIIDESGMPKERFSAEFPKEGPSILRIQQVVRGDSAAYFCASSPRTGSSSYNSPLHFGNGTRLTVT.

The genes are TRBV5-1 and TRBJ2-3; TRBD1 matches 8 bases. The junction had 4 bases not matched to a gene; V was cut back by 2 bases and J by 2 bases. This CDR3 has 15 amino acids. Germline V CDR1 and CDR2: SGHRS, YFSETQ. The CDR3 DNA reads as TGCGCCAGCAGCTTTATGGGACAGGACACAGATACGCAGTATTTT. Amino acids: CASSFMGQDTDTQYF.

The rearrangement links TRBV7-2 to TRBJ2-4; D call uncertain. Germline loops: CDR1 SGHTA, CDR2 FQGNSA. There are 13 residues in the CDR3. The V and J ends lost 5 bases and 8 bases respectively, with 13 bases between them. The CDR3 protein is CASSIRQADIQYF. The CDR3 region has the DNA TGTGCCAGCAGCATCCGGCAGGCGGACATTCAGTACTTC.

The chain joins TRBV7-9 to TRBJ1-1, with TRBD1 matching 7 bases. Germline values: CDR1 SEHNR, CDR2 FQNEAQ (reference sequence). The CDR3 contains 14 residues. The CDR3 protein is CAARDSRLNTEAFF. The DNA of the CDR3 is TGTGCGGCTAGGGACAGCCGGTTGAACACTGAAGCTTTCTTT.

This clone was observed once. The rearrangement joins TRBV19 to TRBJ2-7; the match to TRBD1 covers 10 bases. Looked up from germline, CDR1 is LNHDA and CDR2 is SQIVND (reference sequence). The CDR3 is 14 residues long. With V trimmed by 6 bases and J by 4 bases, 6 bases remained unmatched. The CDR3 bases are TGTGCCAGTAGCCCGGGACAGGGGTTTTACGAGCAGTACTTC. Translation gives CASSPGQGFYEQYF.

The chain combines TRBV30 with TRBJ1-2; 8 nucleotides match TRBD1. Germline-derived CDR1 and CDR2 are GTSNPN and SVGIG (reference sequence). V shed 0 bases and J 6 bases; nucleotides not matched to a gene: 3. This CDR3 is 13 amino acids long. The CDR3 DNA is TGTGCCTGGAGTGTAAACAGGGGGAATGGCTACACCTTC. This codes for CAWSVNRGNGYTF.

The gene calls are TRBV27 and TRBJ1-5; 12 nucleotides line up with TRBD1. The CDR3 totals 16 residues. V shed 5 bases, J shed 7 bases, and the junction held 9 bases outside the gene matches. CDR1 is MNHEY and CDR2 is SMNVEV in the germline V gene (reference sequence). Here the CDR3 reads CASSPQTGTGGQPQHF. The DNA for the CDR3 is TGTGCCAGCAGTCCGCAGACCGGGACAGGGGGCCAGCCCCAGCATTTT.

V usage is TRBV20-1 and J usage is TRBJ1-1; 7 bases map to TRBD1. The ends lost 7 bases at V and 6 bases at J; junction bases unmatched: 5. This CDR3 is built from 11 residues. Per the germline V gene, CDR1 is DFQATT and CDR2 is SNEGSKA (reference sequence). In DNA form, the CDR3 reads TGCAGTGGACAGGGATCCGCTGAAGCTTTCTTT. Translated, it gives CSGQGSAEAFF.

V usage is TRBV18 and J usage is TRBJ1-3; D gene unclear. CDR1 and CDR2 from the germline V gene are KGHSH and LQKENI. V was clipped by 3 bases and J by 2 bases, with 11 bases between them. This CDR3 is built from 15 residues. In DNA, the CDR3 is TGTGCCAGCTCACCCGCCCCACCCCCTGGAAACACCATATATTTT. It translates to CASSPAPPPGNTIYF.

This clone was recorded a few times. V usage is TRBV7-2 and J usage is TRBJ1-2; 10 bases are a match to TRBD1. Germline V gene lookup returns CDR1 SGHTA and CDR2 FQGNSA. This CDR3 has 14 residues. J gave up 4 bases and V 3 bases, and 2 bases lay outside the gene matches. CDR3 protein: CASSLGQGTYGYTF. CDR3 nucleotides: TGTGCCAGCAGCTTGGGACAGGGGACCTATGGCTACACCTTC.

This clone has just a few counts. The gene calls are TRBV27 and TRBJ1-4; no reliable D call. Germline V CDR1 and CDR2: MNHEY, SMNVEV (reference sequence). Trimming took 5 bases from V and 7 from J, leaving 17 bases between them. There are 15 residues in the CDR3. This CDR3 is CASSLRGNRGEKLFF. The CDR3 bases are TGTGCCAGCAGTCTCCGGGGAAACCGAGGTGAAAAACTGTTTTTT.

This chain uses TRBV7-2 with TRBJ1-6; D is uncertain. V lost 1 base and J 9 bases, leaving 4 bases between the germline ends. Germline CDR1 is SGHTA and CDR2 is FQGNSA. The CDR3 consists of 12 residues. CDR3 sequence reads: CASSLGRSPLHF. Here the CDR3 DNA reads TGTGCCAGCAGCTTAGGGCGTTCACCCCTCCACTTT.

This clone was detected only once. V and J are TRBV30 and TRBJ2-7, with TRBD1 identical over 7 bases. The ends lost 3 bases at V and 2 bases at J; junction bases unmatched: 7. CDR1 and CDR2 from the germline V gene are GTSNPN and SVGIG (reference sequence). This CDR3 is built from 14 residues. In DNA, the CDR3 is TGTGCCTGGAGCTACCGACAGGGTCCCTACGAGCAGTACTTC. Amino acid sequence: CAWSYRQGPYEQYF.

This chain joins TRBV11-3 and TRBJ2-3; 7 bases fit TRBD2. The germline gives CDR1 SGHNT, CDR2 YENEEA. Unmatched junction bases numbered 6, after V lost 2 bases and J lost 4 bases. The CDR3 extends over 15 amino acids. CDR3 protein: CASSLPGGRSDTQYF. The CDR3 DNA is TGTGCCAGCAGCTTACCGGGGGGAAGGTCAGATACGCAGTATTTT. Full variable domain (missing parts from reference TRBV11-3 and TRBJ2-3): EAGVVQSPRYKIIEKKQPVAFWCNPISGHNTLYWYLQNLGQGPELLIRYENEEAVDDSQLPKDRFSAERLKGVDSTLKIQPAELGDSAVYLCASSLPGGRSDTQYFGPGTRLTVL.

The chain links TRBV18 to TRBJ1-3, with D unclear. This CDR3 has 15 residues. CDR1 is KGHSH, CDR2 LQKENI, per germline. Trimming pared 2 bases from V and 0 bases from J, leaving 8 bases between. CDR3 nucleotide sequence: TGTGCCAGCTCACCAAATGAGAGCTCTGGAAACACCATATATTTT. It encodes CASSPNESSGNTIYF.

The gene calls are TRBV7-8 and TRBJ1-5; D call uncertain. V lost 5 bases and J 2 bases, leaving 7 bases between the germline ends. Germline values: CDR1 SGHVS, CDR2 FQNEAQ. The CDR3 sequence is 13 residues long. CDR3 in DNA: TGTGCCAGCAGCAACGGGGGCAATCAGCCCCAGCATTTT. It is translated as CASSNGGNQPQHF.

The CDR3 is CAWSVMGQTEQYF. CDR3 DNA sequence: TGTGCCTGGAGTGTAATGGGTCAGACCGAGCAGTACTTC. This chain connects TRBV30 to TRBJ2-7; D call uncertain. V was trimmed by 0 bases and J by 6 bases, leaving 12 bases between them. The CDR3 spans 13 residues. CDR1 and CDR2 (germline): GTSNPN, SVGIG (reference sequence).

V gene TRBV19 combines with J gene TRBJ1-2, with TRBD1 matching over 10 bases. Germline trimming cut 9 bases from V and 2 bases from J; bases unmatched to any gene: 6. The CDR3 consists of 14 residues. Germline CDR1 is LNHDA and CDR2 is SQIVND (reference sequence). The CDR3 here is CASSPGQGNYGYTF. CDR3 nucleotide sequence: TGTGCCAGCTCGCCGGGACAGGGGAACTATGGCTACACCTTC.

This clone was observed a single time. In nucleotides, the CDR3 is TGTGCCAGCAGTCAACCAGGAGCTGGAAACACCATATATTTT. Translating it yields CASSQPGAGNTIYF. J is TRBJ1-3 and V is TRBV6-1; D remains ambiguous. The CDR3 covers 14 residues. Trimming removed 5 bases at V and 2 bases at J, with 10 bases between. Germline CDR1 is MNHNS and CDR2 is SASEGT.

This clone was picked up one time. The genes are TRBV19 and TRBJ2-1, with a possible D match to TRBD1 (5 bases). This CDR3 region has 15 residues. The V and J ends lost 4 bases and 0 bases respectively, with 10 bases between them. Looked up from germline, CDR1 is LNHDA and CDR2 is SQIVND (reference sequence). This chain's CDR3 is CASSTQGHSYNEQFF. For the CDR3, the DNA is TGTGCCAGTAGTACCCAGGGTCACTCCTACAATGAGCAGTTCTTC.

This clone has only one observation. The V call is TRBV5-1, the J call TRBJ1-2; 7 bases are a match to TRBD1. V dropped 1 base and J dropped 0; count of bases not matched to a gene: 6. The germline V gene has CDR1 SGHRS and CDR2 YFSETQ. CDR3 size: 16 residues. CDR3 amino acids: CASSLIGTASNYGYTF. DNA for the CDR3: TGCGCCAGCAGCTTGATCGGGACAGCCTCTAACTATGGCTACACCTTC.

The chain couples TRBV29-1 to TRBJ2-7; D ambiguous. V lost 7 bases to trimming and J lost 8 bases, with 12 bases between them. Germline-derived CDR1 and CDR2 are SQVTM and ANQGSEA. The CDR3 runs 10 residues. CDR3 DNA: TGCAGCGCTGCGCAGGAGAAGCAGTACTTC. It yields the protein CSAAQEKQYF.

CDR3 nucleotides: TGTGCCAGCTCGCCTCTTGGTGGAGAAGCTTTCTTT. This translates into CASSPLGGEAFF. The gene calls are TRBV18 and TRBJ1-1; D unresolved. Trimming stripped 6 bases from V and 8 bases from J, with 13 bases between. Germline V gene sequence: CDR1 KGHSH, CDR2 LQKENI. The CDR3 has 12 residues.

The gene calls are TRBV4-3 and TRBJ2-3, with D uncertain. Germline V lookup: CDR1 LGHNA, CDR2 YSLEER. Trimming removed 1 base from V and 2 bases from J, with 7 bases in between. CDR3 size: 14 residues. The CDR3 DNA follows: TGCGCCAGCAGCCAAGGTGGTAACACAGATACGCAGTATTTT. It translates to CASSQGGNTDTQYF.

As DNA, the CDR3 is TGTGCCAGCAGTGGCCGGGAGGACATGTACTTC. Translating it yields CASSGREDMYF. This chain joins TRBV6-5 and TRBJ2-7; TRBD2 matches at 7 bases. V lost 5 bases and J lost 12; bases outside the gene matches: 7. Germline V lookup: CDR1 MNHEY, CDR2 SVGAGI. This CDR3 is built from 11 residues.